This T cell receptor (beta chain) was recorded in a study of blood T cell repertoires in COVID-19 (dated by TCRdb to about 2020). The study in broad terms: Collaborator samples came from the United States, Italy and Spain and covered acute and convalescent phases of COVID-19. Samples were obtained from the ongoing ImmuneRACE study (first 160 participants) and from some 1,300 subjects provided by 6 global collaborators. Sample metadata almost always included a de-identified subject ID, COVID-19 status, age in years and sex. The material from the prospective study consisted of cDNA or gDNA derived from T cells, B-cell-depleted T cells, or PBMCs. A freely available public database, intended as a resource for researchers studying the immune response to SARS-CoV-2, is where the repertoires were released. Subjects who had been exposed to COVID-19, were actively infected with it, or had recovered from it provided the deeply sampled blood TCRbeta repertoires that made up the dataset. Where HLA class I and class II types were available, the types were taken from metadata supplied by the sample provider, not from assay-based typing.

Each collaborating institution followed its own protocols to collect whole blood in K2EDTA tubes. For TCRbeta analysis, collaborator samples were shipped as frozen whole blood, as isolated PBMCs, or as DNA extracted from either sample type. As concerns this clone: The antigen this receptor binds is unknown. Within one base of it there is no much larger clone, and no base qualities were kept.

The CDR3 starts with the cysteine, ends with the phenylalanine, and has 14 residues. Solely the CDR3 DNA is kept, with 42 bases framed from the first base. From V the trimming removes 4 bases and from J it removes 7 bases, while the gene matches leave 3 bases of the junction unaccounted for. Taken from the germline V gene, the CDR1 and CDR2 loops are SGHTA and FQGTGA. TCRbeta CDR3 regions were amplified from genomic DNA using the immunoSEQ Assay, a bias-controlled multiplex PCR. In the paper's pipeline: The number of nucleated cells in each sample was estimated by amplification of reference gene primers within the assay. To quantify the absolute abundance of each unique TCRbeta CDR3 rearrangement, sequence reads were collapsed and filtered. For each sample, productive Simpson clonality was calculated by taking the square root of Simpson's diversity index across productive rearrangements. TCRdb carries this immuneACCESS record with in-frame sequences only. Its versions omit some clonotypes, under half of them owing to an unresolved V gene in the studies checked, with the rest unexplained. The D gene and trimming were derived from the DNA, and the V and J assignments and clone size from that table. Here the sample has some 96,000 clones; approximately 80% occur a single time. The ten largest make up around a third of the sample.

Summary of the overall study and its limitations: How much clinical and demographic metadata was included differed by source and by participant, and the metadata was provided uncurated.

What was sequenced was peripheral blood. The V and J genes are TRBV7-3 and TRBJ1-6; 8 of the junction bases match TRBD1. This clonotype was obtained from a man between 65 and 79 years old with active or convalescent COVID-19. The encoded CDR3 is CASSSGQANSPLHF. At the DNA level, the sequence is TGTGCCAGCAGCTCGGGACAGGCGAATTCACCCCTCCACTTT.